These 9 T cell receptor beta chains came from one sample sequenced in a study of blood T cell repertoires in COVID-19. Assay used: immunoSEQ multiplex PCR; TCRdb lists only in-frame clones, some missing. Of 10,000 or so clones in the sample, about two thirds were seen once. Source material: peripheral blood. Receptors originate from a man between 60 and 75 years old with COVID-19, enrolled during active disease.

This clone was seen a single time. The chain uses TRBV5-6 and TRBJ2-5, with D possibly matching TRBD1 (8 bases). The CDR3 length is 15 residues. The V end was cut by 0 bases, the J end by 5 bases, with 14 bases between. Looked up from germline, CDR1 is SGHDT and CDR2 is YYEEEE. CDR3 in amino acids: CASSLGQGRGETQYF. CDR3 nucleotide sequence: TGTGCCAGCAGCTTGGGACAGGGGCGGGGGGAGACCCAGTACTTC.

The rearrangement joins TRBV5-8 to TRBJ1-2, with D tentatively TRBD1 (6 bases). V was pared by 0 bases and J by 3 bases, with 9 bases between. Germline V gives CDR1 SGHTS, CDR2 YDEGEE. The length of the CDR3 is 14 residues. CDR3: CASSLGWTDYGYTF. The DNA for the CDR3 is TGTGCCAGCAGCTTGGGGTGGACAGACTATGGCTACACCTTC.

CDR3 residues: CASSFLTSGGAYNEQFF. CDR3 DNA: TGTGCCAGCAGTTTTCTGACTAGCGGGGGGGCCTACAATGAGCAGTTCTTC. The J gene is TRBJ2-1, the V gene TRBV27; 14 positions match TRBD2. This CDR3 has 17 residues. Trimming removed 3 bases from V and 2 bases from J; junction bases left unmatched: 3. Germline V gene data show CDR1 as MNHEY and CDR2 as SMNVEV (reference sequence).

V usage is TRBV28 and J usage is TRBJ1-4; 8 bases fit TRBD1. The CDR3 extends over 15 amino acids. Germline V lookup: CDR1 MDHEN, CDR2 SYDVKM. J lost 10 bases, V lost 5 bases, and 12 bases had no gene match. CDR3 in DNA: TGTGCCAGCAGTCTTTTTACCCAGGGGGCGGGAAAACTGTTTTTT. Translation: CASSLFTQGAGKLFF.

There are a few counts of this clone. This rearrangement joins TRBV5-1 to TRBJ1-4; 7 nucleotides line up with TRBD1. Trimming removed 1 base from V and 7 bases from J; junction bases left unmatched: 4. The CDR3 has 14 residues. The germline gives CDR1 SGHRS, CDR2 YFSETQ. The CDR3 here is CASSLTGAGEKLFF. CDR3 in DNA: TGCGCCAGCAGCTTGACAGGGGCGGGTGAAAAACTGTTTTTT.

The chain employs TRBV18 and TRBJ2-6; D uncertain. The ends were cut back, 3 bases at V and 0 bases at J, with 6 bases in the middle. This CDR3 has 15 residues. Germline V gene sequence: CDR1 KGHSH, CDR2 LQKENI. CDR3 in amino acids: CASSPSSSGANVLTF. For the CDR3, the DNA is TGTGCCAGCTCACCCTCTTCCTCTGGGGCCAACGTCCTGACTTTC. Using reference TRBV18 and TRBJ2-6 for the parts outside the CDR3, the full variable domain is NAGVMQNPRHLVRRRGQEARLRCSPMKGHSHVYWYRQLPEEGLKFMVYLQKENIIDESGMPKERFSAEFPKEGPSILRIQQVVRGDSAAYFCASSPSSSGANVLTFGAGSRLTVL.

The chain links TRBV5-1 to TRBJ1-2; 7 bases are shared with TRBD1. The trim removed 0 bases at V and 4 bases at J, leaving 15 bases unmatched. The CDR3 loop spans 18 amino acids. The germline V gene has CDR1 SGHRS and CDR2 YFSETQ. The CDR3 DNA reads TGCGCCAGCAGCTTGGGCGTTAGAACAGGGGTGTTTTTCTATGGCTACACCTTC. Its protein is CASSLGVRTGVFFYGYTF.

The chain employs TRBV7-2 and TRBJ1-1, with 9 bases fitting TRBD1. The germline V gene has CDR1 SGHTA and CDR2 FQGNSA. The CDR3 totals 13 residues. J lost 11 bases, V lost 4 bases, and 8 bases had no gene match. DNA of the CDR3: TGTGCCAGCAGCTCGCCGGGACAGGGAGGCGCTTTCTTT. Protein product: CASSSPGQGGAFF.

This clone has only one observation. The chain couples TRBV9 to TRBJ1-1; 7 nucleotides line up with TRBD1. From germline, CDR1 is SGDLS and CDR2 YYNGEE. V was pared by 3 bases and J by 4 bases, with 9 bases of the junction left unmatched. This CDR3 has 15 amino acids. The CDR3 loop is CASSAWDSLGTEAFF. DNA for the CDR3: TGTGCCAGCAGCGCCTGGGACAGCCTGGGCACTGAAGCTTTCTTT.